The 30 T cell receptor beta chains below were found in one sample sequenced in a study of blood T cells in healthy people across ages. Using a J-beta primer mix together with a sample-barcoded 5' primer, a second PCR was run for roughly 7 to 12 cycles. TCRdb passed the 5' RACE reads through MiXCR, listing each CDR3 protein once. This table has 1.5 million to 2 million distinct CDR3 sequences, around half appearing once. Specimen: blood. These receptors were collected from a woman between 40 and 55 years old in good health.

This clonotype was seen a handful of times. This rearrangement joins TRBV5-1 to TRBJ2-1; TRBD2 matches at 8 bases. The trim removed 3 bases at V and 2 bases at J, leaving 7 bases unmatched. The CDR3 is 16 amino acids. Per the germline V gene, CDR1 is SGHRS and CDR2 is YFSETQ. The CDR3 reads CASSSVGGGTYNEQFF. The DNA for the CDR3 is TGCGCCAGCAGCTCCGTGGGCGGGGGGACCTACAATGAGCAGTTCTTC.

This clonotype was seen a handful of times. The rearrangement joins TRBV5-1 to TRBJ1-6; a weak D match, TRBD1 (6 bases). The CDR3 is made up of 14 amino acids. The germline V and J ends were trimmed by 4 bases and 5 bases, with 10 bases remaining between them. From germline, CDR1 is SGHRS and CDR2 YFSETQ. This CDR3 is CASSPDSNNSPLHF. As DNA, the CDR3 is TGCGCCAGCAGCCCGGACAGTAATAATTCACCCCTCCACTTT.

The CDR3 sequence: CASSYLRDRHYEQYF. In DNA form, the CDR3 reads TGTGCCAGCAGTTACTTGCGGGACAGACACTACGAGCAGTACTTC. The chain joins TRBV6-5 to TRBJ2-5; perhaps TRBD1 as D (7 bases). With the DNA end fitting TRBJ2-7 better, the J assignment may be wrong. The germline CDR1 and CDR2 sequences are MNHEY and SVGAGI. This CDR3 region has 15 residues.

This chain joins TRBV6-1 and TRBJ2-4; 7 bases are shared with TRBD1. V gave up 4 bases and J gave up 0 bases; unmatched junction bases: 12. Germline V gene sequence: CDR1 MNHNS, CDR2 SASEGT. The CDR3 consists of 18 residues. CDR3 sequence: CASSAAGTAYSAKNIQYF. The CDR3 nucleotides are TGTGCCAGCAGTGCCGCCGGGACAGCATACTCAGCCAAAAACATTCAGTACTTC.

Notes on this clonotype: One end of the junction is discordant with germline, which a read error may explain. The genes are TRBV6-1 and TRBJ1-1, with D hard to call. This CDR3 is built from 13 residues. Germline V gene lookup returns CDR1 MNHNS and CDR2 SASEGT. The CDR3 DNA reads as TGTGCCAGCCGGGAGACCATGAACACTGAGGCTTTCTTT. It translates to CASRETMNTEAFF.

The CDR3 is CASSQDLGTGTEKLFF. The CDR3 coding sequence is TGCGCCAGCAGCCAAGATCTGGGGACAGGGACCGAAAAACTGTTTTTT. The chain recombines TRBV4-3 with TRBJ1-4; 9 bases fit TRBD1. Germline values: CDR1 LGHNA, CDR2 YSLEER. V gave up 0 bases and J gave up 8 bases; unmatched junction bases: 7. The CDR3 is made up of 16 amino acids.

This chain joins TRBV4-2 and TRBJ2-1, with 13 bases that match TRBD2. CDR3 length: 15 residues. CDR1 and CDR2 from the germline V gene are LGHNA and YNFKEQ. Trimming at V came to 6 bases and at J to 6 bases, leaving 5 bases not matched to a gene. The DNA for the CDR3 is TGTGCCAGCAGTGGAGGACTAGCGGGGGCCAATGAGCAGTTCTTC. Encoded protein: CASSGGLAGANEQFF.

V usage is TRBV3-1 and J usage is TRBJ1-6; TRBD1 is a possible D gene (5 bases). This CDR3 has 13 residues. Germline V gives CDR1 LGHDT, CDR2 YNNKEL (reference sequence). The germline V and J ends were trimmed by 4 bases and 7 bases, with 8 bases remaining between them. As DNA, the CDR3 is TGTGCCAGCAGCCCGGACAAGAATTCACCCCTCCACTTT. This codes for CASSPDKNSPLHF. Using reference TRBV3-1 and TRBJ1-6 for the parts outside the CDR3, the full variable domain is DTAVSQTPKYLVTQMGNDKSIKCEQNLGHDTMYWYKQDSKKFLKIMFSYNNKELIINETVPNRFSPKSPDKAHLNLHINSLELGDSAVYFCASSPDKNSPLHFGNGTRLTVT.

This clonotype has only one observation. The chain has TRBV4-3 and TRBJ1-6; no firm D call. The germline V and J ends were trimmed by 0 bases and 15 bases, with 24 bases remaining between them. Germline lookup yields CDR1 LGHNA and CDR2 YSLEER. The CDR3 is made up of 17 amino acids. The CDR3 DNA follows: TGCGCCAGCAGCCAAGATTGGGCGGGAAGTGCCACACGGATCCTCCACTTT. Amino acid sequence: CASSQDWAGSATRILHF.

The chain employs TRBV7-2 and TRBJ2-7; 8 positions agree with TRBD1. The CDR3 consists of 16 residues. Trimming took 1 base from V and 3 from J; bases not matched to a gene: 8. Germline CDR1 SGHTA, CDR2 FQGNSA. CDR3 bases: TGTGCCAGCAGCTTAGGACAGGGGAGTAACGGCTACGAGCAGTACTTC. Translation gives CASSLGQGSNGYEQYF.

This clonotype is a singleton in its sample. The chain employs TRBV20-1 and TRBJ1-1, with 11 nucleotides matching TRBD1. Trimming at V came to 6 bases and at J to 5 bases, leaving 8 bases not matched to a gene. CDR3 size: 14 residues. Germline V gives CDR1 DFQATT, CDR2 SNEGSKA (reference sequence). The CDR3: CSAGQGASGTEAFF. In DNA form, the CDR3 reads TGCAGTGCCGGACAGGGGGCAAGTGGGACTGAAGCTTTCTTT.

The J gene is TRBJ2-7, the V gene TRBV11-1; the D gene could be TRBD1 or TRBD2 (5 bases each). The V end lost 4 bases, the J end lost 1 base, and 14 bases lay between the germline ends. The germline gives CDR1 SGHAT, CDR2 FQDESV (reference sequence). The CDR3 consists of 15 residues. Here the CDR3 DNA reads TGTGCCAGCAGCTCTTATGGGGACCCTTCCTACGAGCAGTACTTC. Translation: CASSSYGDPSYEQYF.

Only one count was recorded for this clonotype. The V and J genes are TRBV13 and TRBJ2-5; 9 bases agree with TRBD1. V was clipped by 0 bases and J by 5 bases; unmatched bases: 10. This CDR3 region has 17 residues. CDR1 and CDR2 from the germline V gene are PRHDT and FYEKMQ (reference sequence). CDR3 nucleotide sequence: TGTGCCAGCAGCTTAGGGGCGTGGGACAGGGCTGGGGAGACCCAGTACTTC. Amino acids: CASSLGAWDRAGETQYF.

This clonotype was seen a few times. The gene calls are TRBV28 and TRBJ2-1; tentatively, D is TRBD2 (6 bases). CDR1 MDHEN and CDR2 SYDVKM come from the germline V gene. The V gene lost 6 bases and the J gene lost 6 bases, with 12 bases spanning the gap. The CDR3 has 13 residues. The DNA of the CDR3 is TGTGCCAGCAGGAAAGCGGGCTCCAATGAGCAGTTCTTC. Protein: CASRKAGSNEQFF.

The chain uses TRBV28 and TRBJ2-2; D is possibly TRBD1 (6 bases). Deletions cut 3 bases from V and 6 bases from J, with 20 bases between. Germline lookup yields CDR1 MDHEN and CDR2 SYDVKM. This CDR3 is built from 17 residues. CDR3 nucleotides: TGTGCCAGCAGTTTTACAGGAAAACCAGGGGTCCCCGGGGAGCTGTTTTTT. It yields the protein CASSFTGKPGVPGELFF.

The chain couples TRBV4-3 to TRBJ2-4; D unresolved. V was trimmed by 0 bases and J by 1 base, leaving 13 bases between them. The CDR3 spans 17 residues. The germline V gene encodes CDR1 LGHNA and CDR2 YSLEER. CDR3 residues: CASSQEAARLAKNIQYF. The CDR3 DNA reads TGCGCCAGCAGCCAAGAGGCCGCGAGATTGGCCAAAAACATTCAGTACTTC.

This chain uses TRBV28 with TRBJ1-2, with 9 bases fitting TRBD1. J lost 3 bases, V lost 5 bases, and 7 bases had no gene match. Germline CDR1 reads MDHEN; CDR2 reads SYDVKM. CDR3 size: 15 residues. Here the CDR3 DNA reads TGTGCCAGCAGTATTATCAGGACAGGGGACTATGGCTACACCTTC. Its protein product is CASSIIRTGDYGYTF.

This clonotype was seen more than once but under ten times. This chain links TRBV7-9 with TRBJ2-3, with 7 bases lining up with TRBD1. The V and J ends lost 5 bases and 2 bases, in that order; junction bases with no gene match: 10. Germline V gene sequence: CDR1 SEHNR, CDR2 FQNEAQ (reference sequence). The CDR3 spans 16 residues. Written as DNA, the CDR3 is TGTGCCAGCAGCACTCGACAGGGAGAATACACAGATACGCAGTATTTT. Translating it yields CASSTRQGEYTDTQYF. Full variable domain (rest looked up from reference TRBV7-9 and TRBJ2-3): DTGVSQNPRHKITKRGQNVTFRCDPISEHNRLYWYRQTLGQGPEFLTYFQNEAQLEKSRLLSDRFSAERPKGSFSTLEIQRTEQGDSAMYLCASSTRQGEYTDTQYFGPGTRLTVL.

In this sample, this clonotype turned up many times. V is TRBV7-2 and J is TRBJ2-5, with D possibly matching TRBD2 (6 bases). This CDR3 spans 13 amino acids. Germline CDR1 is SGHTA and CDR2 is FQGNSA. The V end was cut by 1 base, the J end by 6 bases, with 9 bases between. CDR3 region: CASSLDGGKTQYF. As DNA, the CDR3 is TGTGCCAGCAGCTTAGATGGGGGGAAGACCCAGTACTTC. Complete variable domain (other parts from reference TRBV7-2 and TRBJ2-5): GAGVSQSPSNKVTEKGKDVELRCDPISGHTALYWYRQSLGQGLEFLIYFQGNSAPDKSGLPSDRFSAERTGGSVSTLTIQRTQQEDSAVYLCASSLDGGKTQYFGPGTRLLVL.

Of note for this clonotype: Mismatch with germline at one junction end may stem from a read error. The chain recombines TRBV9 with TRBJ2-1; TRBD2 aligns across 9 bases. The CDR3 has 16 residues. Per germline, CDR1 SGDLS and CDR2 YYNGEE. CDR3 protein: CAGSVELAGYYNEQFF. In DNA, the CDR3 is TGTGCCGGCAGCGTAGAACTAGCGGGTTATTACAATGAGCAGTTCTTC.

The chain joins TRBV20-1 to TRBJ1-4, with 9 bases lining up with TRBD1. V was pared by 1 base and J by 6 bases, with 6 bases of the junction left unmatched. Germline V gene lookup returns CDR1 DFQATT and CDR2 SNEGSKA (reference sequence). The CDR3 has 15 residues. This CDR3 reads CSARARDRVDEKLFF. CDR3 nucleotides: TGCAGTGCTAGAGCACGGGACAGGGTCGATGAAAAACTGTTTTTT.

This clonotype was counted once. The chain joins TRBV28 to TRBJ1-2; a weak D match, TRBD1 (5 bases). This CDR3 spans 13 amino acids. From germline, CDR1 is MDHEN and CDR2 SYDVKM. With 10 bases removed from V and 3 bases from J, the gap between germline ends came to 15 bases. The DNA for the CDR3 is TGTGCCACCGTGGACACCTCAGACTATGGCTACACCTTC. Translating gives CATVDTSDYGYTF.

The J gene is TRBJ1-5, the V gene TRBV15; no reliable D call. This CDR3 is 16 amino acids long. V lost 0 bases and J 1 base, leaving 10 bases between the germline ends. Per the germline V gene, CDR1 is LNHNV and CDR2 is YYDKDF (reference sequence). CDR3 DNA: TGTGCCACCAGCAGAGATAGGTGGTCGAGCAATCAGCCCCAGCATTTT. This gives the protein CATSRDRWSSNQPQHF.

Only a few counts were recorded for this clonotype. The chain uses TRBV4-1 and TRBJ2-5, with D uncertain. Trimming shortened V by 0 bases and J by 2 bases, and 7 bases separated the two germline ends. CDR1 is MGHRA and CDR2 is YSYEKL in the germline V gene. This CDR3 is built from 14 residues. The CDR3 sequence: CASSQDWLQETQYF. The CDR3 DNA reads as TGCGCCAGCAGCCAAGATTGGCTGCAAGAGACCCAGTACTTC.

As concerns this clonotype: This could be a read error, since a much larger clone is one nucleotide away. J is TRBJ1-2 and V is TRBV12-3 or TRBV12-4; the match to TRBD1 covers 9 bases. V dropped 3 bases and J dropped 9; count of bases not matched to a gene: 11. This CDR3 region has 15 residues. The DNA of the CDR3 is TGTGCCAGCAGTTTCGGACAGGGGAGGTTTAATAGCTACACCTTC. Its translation is CASSFGQGRFNSYTF.

The CDR3, as DNA: TGCGCCAGCAGCTTCACCTCGACAGGTTTTAATGAGCAGTTCTTC. This codes for CASSFTSTGFNEQFF. J is TRBJ2-1 and V is TRBV4-1; D perhaps matches TRBD1 (6 bases). The CDR3 runs 15 residues. In germline, CDR1 is MGHRA, CDR2 YSYEKL. Trimming stripped 5 bases from V and 7 bases from J, with 18 bases between.

The chain recombines TRBV12-3 or TRBV12-4 with TRBJ2-3, with a possible D match to TRBD1 (7 bases). Trimming removed 6 bases from V and 15 bases from J, with 28 bases in between. The CDR3 extends over 15 amino acids. CDR3: CASRRQGGRADMEYF. The CDR3 region has the DNA TGTGCCAGCAGGAGACAGGGAGGTAGAGCAGATATGGAATATTTT.

The chain joins TRBV7-2 to TRBJ2-1, with TRBD1 matching over 7 bases. The CDR3 has 15 amino acids. V lost 6 bases, J lost 4 bases, and 9 bases stayed unmatched. CDR1 is SGHTA, CDR2 FQGNSA, per germline. The CDR3 DNA sequence: TGTGCCAGCAGTCCTTACCGGGACAGTTACAATGAGCAGTTCTTC. Residues: CASSPYRDSYNEQFF.

This clonotype turned up a few times. The chain joins TRBV28 to TRBJ2-3; D is undetermined. Germline V gives CDR1 MDHEN, CDR2 SYDVKM. Trimming cost V 1 base and J 0 bases, with 11 bases left between them. The CDR3 totals 16 residues. CDR3 in DNA: TGTGCCAGCAGTTTATCGAGTGCTGGAAGCACAGATACGCAGTATTTT. Residues: CASSLSSAGSTDTQYF.

The J gene is TRBJ2-1, the V gene TRBV20-1, with 8 bases aligning to TRBD2. The CDR3 extends over 14 amino acids. V shed 6 bases and J 2 bases; nucleotides not matched to a gene: 6. Germline CDR1 reads DFQATT; CDR2 reads SNEGSKA (reference sequence). The CDR3 is CSALGGGPYNEQFF. CDR3 in DNA: TGCAGTGCCCTGGGCGGGGGGCCCTACAATGAGCAGTTCTTC.